This entry lists 29 T cell receptor beta chains sequenced from one sample in a study of blood T cells in healthy people across ages. Together with a sample-barcoded 5' primer, a J-beta primer mix was included in a second PCR lasting roughly 6 to 12 cycles. Each CDR3 protein gets one entry after TCRdb re-called the 5' RACE reads with MiXCR. This sample yields 270,000 or so distinct CDR3 sequences, of which roughly 26% are seen a single time; approximately 30% belongs to the top ten. The sequencing sample was made of blood. These receptors all come from a woman aged 70-85 years in good health.

This clonotype was detected a few times. The chain is built from TRBV6-1 and TRBJ2-6; possibly TRBD1 for D (6 bases). V lost 6 bases and J lost 0, with 15 bases in between. The CDR3 covers 17 residues. CDR1 MNHNS and CDR2 SASEGT come from the germline V gene. This chain's CDR3 is CASSPDRRGSGANVLTF. CDR3 DNA sequence: TGTGCCAGCAGCCCGGACAGACGCGGCTCTGGGGCCAACGTCCTGACTTTC.

In this sample, this clonotype turned up a few times. V usage is TRBV21-1 and J usage is TRBJ2-7; the table names TRBD2, a call not compared with the DNA. TRBV21-1 is flagged as a pseudogene. The CDR3 consists of 24 residues. The CDR3 reads CASSKVYRLGLAGGNPSWFGEQYF. CDR3 DNA sequence: TGTGCCAGCAGCAAAGTTTATCGACTTGGACTAGCGGGAGGTAACCCCTCCTGGTTTGGGGAGCAGTACTTC.

The J gene is TRBJ2-5, the V gene TRBV28, with 7 nucleotides matching TRBD2. The CDR3 length is 16 residues. J gave up 11 bases and V 10 bases, and 25 bases lay outside the gene matches. Germline CDR1 and CDR2: MDHEN and SYDVKM. The CDR3 sequence: CATLGTSRYSAGEQYF. The CDR3, as DNA: TGTGCCACCTTGGGGACCTCGCGGTACAGTGCGGGAGAGCAGTACTTC.

There are many counts of this clonotype. The chain combines TRBV6-6 with TRBJ2-5; possible D gene TRBD1, 6 bases. The CDR3 covers 15 residues. Trimming left V 6 bases short and J 5 bases short, with 19 bases between. In germline, CDR1 is MNHNY, CDR2 SVGAGI (reference sequence). The CDR3 protein is CASSASTGRGETQYF. The DNA for the CDR3 is TGTGCCAGCAGCGCTTCCACAGGGCGTGGGGAGACCCAGTACTTC.

This clonotype was counted between two and nine times. This chain connects TRBV29-1 to TRBJ2-7, with TRBD1 as a possible D gene (5 bases). V lost 0 bases and J 2 bases, leaving 14 bases between the germline ends. From germline, CDR1 is SQVTM and CDR2 ANQGSEA. CDR3 length equals 15 residues. The CDR3 nucleotides read TGCAGCGTTGAAGATCCGGCAGGGTCACCCTACGAGCAGTACTTC. Protein: CSVEDPAGSPYEQYF.

In its sample, this clonotype was seen many times. The chain uses TRBV12-3 or TRBV12-4 and TRBJ2-5; D ambiguous. There are 14 residues in the CDR3. V was shortened by 3 bases and J by 0 bases, with 8 bases between the two germline ends. The CDR3 loop reads CASSFSTNQETQYF. CDR3 nucleotides: TGTGCCAGCAGTTTTTCGACGAACCAAGAGACCCAGTACTTC.

The chain combines TRBV29-1 with TRBJ2-1; D gene ambiguous. The V gene's germline CDR1 is SQVTM and CDR2 ANQGSEA. The CDR3 contains 12 residues. Trimming shortened V by 1 base and J by 9 bases, and 10 bases separated the two germline ends. The CDR3, as DNA: TGCAGCGTTGAAGTTTTGATAGGTGAGCAGTTCTTC. Amino acids: CSVEVLIGEQFF.

There are many counts of this clonotype. This chain joins TRBV27 and TRBJ2-5, with TRBD2 matching over 11 bases. V gave up 5 bases and J gave up 3 bases; unmatched junction bases: 5. This CDR3 spans 15 amino acids. Germline V CDR1 and CDR2: MNHEY, SMNVEV (reference sequence). Written as DNA, the CDR3 is TGTGCCAGCAGTGGGGCGGGACTAGCGGAAGAGACCCAGTACTTC. Protein sequence: CASSGAGLAEETQYF.

This clonotype was observed a handful of times. The chain joins TRBV7-2 to TRBJ1-5, with D uncertain. This CDR3 is 14 amino acids long. Trimming left V 5 bases short and J 2 bases short, with 10 bases between. Germline CDR1 and CDR2: SGHTA and FQGNSA. CDR3: CASSLNSGNQPQHF. CDR3 nucleotides: TGTGCCAGCAGCCTCAACAGTGGCAATCAGCCCCAGCATTTT.

As to this clonotype: Given a much more abundant clone one base away, this may be a read error. The chain couples TRBV3-1 to TRBJ2-7, with unresolved D. The CDR3 totals 16 residues. Germline-derived CDR1 and CDR2 are LGHDT and YNNKEL (reference sequence). The CDR3, as DNA: TGTGCCAGCAGCCGGGCCCATGACGGGCTCACCTACGAGCAGTGCTTC. It specifies CASSRAHDGLTYEQCF.

With respect to this clonotype: It may be a read error: a sequence one base away is much more abundant. The conserved phenylalanine or tryptophan normally closing the CDR3 is absent here, so this likely arose from a read error. This chain links TRBV5-6 with TRBJ1-1, with a possible D match to TRBD1 (6 bases). Trimming pared 4 bases from V and 5 bases from J, leaving 15 bases between. The germline V gene has CDR1 SGHDT and CDR2 YYEEEE. The CDR3 length is 14 residues. The CDR3 nucleotides are TGTGCCAGCAGCGGCCAGGGGTCGAAGACTGAAGCTTTCTCT. Encoded protein: CASSGQGSKTEAFS.

As regards this clonotype: The germline gene is not matched at one end of the junction; a read error may be the cause. CDR3 sequence (DNA): TGCGCCAGCAGTTTACAGCGGGATTCCTACGAGCAGTACTTC. It yields the protein CASSLQRDSYEQYF. This chain connects TRBV28 to TRBJ2-7; 7 bases match TRBD2. Germline CDR1 and CDR2: MDHEN and SYDVKM. The CDR3 contains 14 residues.

The rearrangement uses TRBV15 and TRBJ1-6; D call uncertain. Germline V gene lookup returns CDR1 LNHNV and CDR2 YYDKDF (reference sequence). V lost 11 bases and J 9 bases, leaving 14 bases between the germline ends. This CDR3 has 12 residues. CDR3 sequence reads: CASRETSSPLHF. The CDR3 region has the DNA TGTGCCTCTCGAGAAACCAGTTCACCCCTCCACTTT.

This clonotype showed up many times. This sequence joins TRBV29-1 and TRBJ2-1; 11 nucleotides agree with TRBD2. Germline V gives CDR1 SQVTM, CDR2 ANQGSEA. With 2 bases clipped from V and 3 bases from J, the junction kept 9 bases outside the gene matches. The CDR3 loop spans 17 amino acids. CDR3 region: CSVEPVGGTSGYNEQFF. DNA for the CDR3: TGCAGCGTTGAACCGGTTGGAGGGACTAGCGGCTACAATGAGCAGTTCTTC.

V usage is TRBV28 and J usage is TRBJ2-2, with 9 bases lining up with TRBD1. The trim removed 7 bases at V and 4 bases at J, leaving 7 bases unmatched. Per germline, CDR1 MDHEN and CDR2 SYDVKM. This CDR3 has 15 residues. The CDR3: CASKLRQGVTGELFF. The DNA of the CDR3 is TGTGCCAGCAAGCTGCGACAGGGGGTCACCGGGGAGCTGTTTTTT.

This clonotype was found a few times. The chain combines TRBV5-5 with TRBJ2-3, with a tentative D call TRBD1 (6 bases). The germline V gene encodes CDR1 SGHKS and CDR2 YYEKEE (reference sequence). The CDR3 has 15 residues. V lost 3 bases, J lost 3 bases, and 14 bases lay in between. CDR3 in amino acids: CASSSGVYATDTQYF. The CDR3 nucleotides read TGTGCCAGCAGCTCAGGGGTATATGCGACAGATACGCAGTATTTT. Full variable domain (rest looked up from reference TRBV5-5 and TRBJ2-3): DAGVTQSPTHLIKTRGQQVTLRCSPISGHKSVSWYQQVLGQGPQFIFQYYEKEERGRGNFPDRFSARQFPNYSSELNVNALLLGDSALYLCASSSGVYATDTQYFGPGTRLTVL.

The chain combines TRBV3-1 with TRBJ1-4, with D unclear. The CDR3 is 12 amino acids. V was cut by 1 base and J by 8 bases, with 5 bases left in between. Per the germline V gene, CDR1 is LGHDT and CDR2 is YNNKEL (reference sequence). CDR3 in amino acids: CASSQVYEKLFF. The CDR3 bases are TGTGCCAGCAGCCAAGTGTACGAAAAACTGTTTTTT.

This clonotype has a handful of counts. CDR3 amino acids: CASSQEWRREKVYEQYF. For the CDR3, the DNA is TGCGCCAGCAGCCAAGAATGGCGGCGGGAGAAGGTATACGAGCAGTACTTC. This chain connects TRBV4-1 to TRBJ2-1; TRBD2 agrees at 7 bases. The J call is in doubt because the DNA end fits TRBJ2-7 better. From germline, CDR1 is MGHRA and CDR2 YSYEKL. The CDR3 has 17 residues.

This clonotype has only a few counts. The genes are TRBV29-1 and TRBJ2-5, with 7 bases that match TRBD2. J gave up 7 bases and V 3 bases, and 11 bases lay outside the gene matches. Germline V gives CDR1 SQVTM, CDR2 ANQGSEA. The length of the CDR3 is 14 residues. The CDR3 nucleotides read TGCAGCGTTGACGAGGACTGGGGGGGAGGGACCCAGTACTTC. Amino acid sequence: CSVDEDWGGGTQYF.

This clonotype was observed a handful of times. The rearrangement links TRBV7-3 to TRBJ1-4; D call uncertain. V was cut by 1 base and J by 8 bases, with 8 bases left in between. CDR3 length: 13 residues. The V gene's germline CDR1 is SGHTA and CDR2 FQGTGA. The CDR3: CASSLNVGEKLFF. The DNA for the CDR3 is TGTGCCAGCAGCTTAAACGTTGGGGAAAAACTGTTTTTT.

The CDR3 DNA follows: TGCGCCAGCTGCCGGGACCTAGCCTCCGAGCAGTACTTC. Amino acids: CASCRDLASEQYF. The rearrangement joins TRBV5-1 to TRBJ2-7; D possibly uses TRBD1 or TRBD2 (5 bases each). There are 13 residues in the CDR3. Germline loops: CDR1 SGHRS, CDR2 YFSETQ. Trimming took 7 bases from V and 6 from J, leaving 17 bases between them.

This clonotype was recorded many times. The chain carries TRBV10-3 and TRBJ1-2, with D uncertain. The CDR3 contains 13 residues. V lost 2 bases and J 8 bases, leaving 12 bases between the germline ends. Germline-derived CDR1 and CDR2 are ENHRY and SYGVKD. The CDR3 coding sequence is TGTGCCATCAGTGAGGCCGGGCTAGGGGGCTACACCTTC. The encoded protein is CAISEAGLGGYTF.

Comments on this clonotype: A much larger clone lies a single base off, so this may be a read error. The chain is built from TRBV7-2 and TRBJ2-3, with D hard to call. CDR1 is SGHTA, CDR2 FQGNSA, per germline. V lost 1 base to trimming and J lost 5 bases, with 7 bases between them. The CDR3 is 13 residues long. As DNA, the CDR3 is TGTGCCAGCAGCTTAGGCAGGAGAGATACGCAGTATTTT. This translates into CASSLGRRDTQYF.

CDR3 region: CASSDPGRGNTEAFF. The DNA of the CDR3 is TGCGCCAGCAGTGACCCGGGCCGTGGGAACACTGAAGCTTTCTTT. J is TRBJ1-1 and V is TRBV10-2; D is uncertain. V dropped 3 bases and J dropped 1 base, with 12 bases sitting between them. Germline CDR1 and CDR2: WSHSY and SAAADI. The CDR3 loop spans 15 amino acids.

V and J are TRBV20-1 and TRBJ2-3; D not certain. V shed 1 base and J shed 1 base, with 9 bases lying between them. The CDR3 extends over 14 amino acids. CDR1 and CDR2 (germline): DFQATT, SNEGSKA (reference sequence). The CDR3 loop is CSARALGGTDTQYF. CDR3 coding DNA: TGCAGTGCTAGAGCTCTGGGCGGCACAGATACGCAGTATTTT.

This clonotype appeared a few times. This chain uses TRBV14 with TRBJ2-7; D remains ambiguous. In germline, CDR1 is SGHDN, CDR2 FVKESK. CDR3 size: 12 residues. Trimming stripped 2 bases from V and 1 base from J, with 3 bases between. DNA for the CDR3: TGTGCCAGCAGCCAACAGTCCTACGAGCAGTACTTC. This encodes CASSQQSYEQYF. Based on the CDR3 plus reference TRBV14 and TRBJ2-7, the full variable domain is EAGVTQFPSHSVIEKGQTVTLRCDPISGHDNLYWYRRVMGKEIKFLLHFVKESKQDESGMPNNRFLAERTGGTYSTLKVQPAELEDSGVYFCASSQQSYEQYFGPGTRLTVT.

There are a few counts of this clonotype. The genes are TRBV20-1 and TRBJ1-1; D gene unclear. The CDR3 has 11 amino acids. Germline CDR1 DFQATT, CDR2 SNEGSKA (reference sequence). With 3 bases removed from V and 8 bases from J, the gap between germline ends came to 10 bases. CDR3 region: CSASAGREAFF. The CDR3 DNA reads as TGCAGTGCTAGTGCTGGCAGAGAAGCTTTCTTT.

This sequence joins TRBV20-1 and TRBJ1-2, with D possibly matching TRBD1 (5 bases). V was clipped by 0 bases and J by 3 bases, with 11 bases between them. The CDR3 sequence is 14 residues long. The germline CDR1 and CDR2 sequences are DFQATT and SNEGSKA (reference sequence). DNA for the CDR3: TGCAGTGCTAGAGATCAAAGGGGTCACTATGGCTACACCTTC. Residues: CSARDQRGHYGYTF.

The chain is built from TRBV4-3 and TRBJ2-1; TRBD2 agrees at 13 bases. Germline CDR1 and CDR2: LGHNA and YSLEER. The CDR3 totals 16 residues. J was trimmed by 7 bases and V by 3 bases; bases with no gene match: 6. The CDR3 DNA reads as TGCGCCAGCAGCCAGGGTACTAGCGGGAGGGGAAATGAGCAGTTCTTC. It is translated as CASSQGTSGRGNEQFF.